Below, 21 T cell receptor beta chains from the same sample are listed, as sequenced in a study of shared clonotypes between healthy human individuals. Produced via immunoSEQ multiplex PCR; TCRdb's table is partial and in-frame only. The sample contains a few hundred thousand clones, less than 75% of which appear only once. The sequenced sample consisted of memory CD4+ T cells sorted from blood. Subset reported: CD45RA-negative fraction. These TCRs come from a man aged 25 to 40 in good health.

This clone came up many times. This chain links TRBV15 with TRBJ1-2, with D possibly matching TRBD1 (5 bases). The CDR3 sequence is 15 residues long. Germline V gene lookup returns CDR1 LNHNV and CDR2 YYDKDF (reference sequence). V dropped 0 bases and J dropped 4 bases, with 12 bases sitting between them. In DNA, the CDR3 is TGTGCCACCAGCAGAGATTACCAGGGCGGCTATGGCTACACCTTC. It translates to CATSRDYQGGYGYTF.

The chain links TRBV28 to TRBJ2-2, with 7 bases matching TRBD2. The germline V gene encodes CDR1 MDHEN and CDR2 SYDVKM. The CDR3 consists of 19 residues. Trimming cost V 1 base and J 7 bases; bases outside gene matches: 18. The CDR3 loop is CASSLYRLREGRYGGELFF. CDR3 in DNA: TGTGCCAGCAGTTTATATCGTTTGAGGGAGGGCCGCTACGGCGGGGAGCTGTTTTTT.

This clone appeared a few times. The chain has TRBV29-1 and TRBJ2-3; no clear D. The CDR3 is 13 residues long. Germline-derived CDR1 and CDR2 are SQVTM and ANQGSEA. V lost 6 bases, J lost 2 bases, and 12 bases lay in between. The CDR3 nucleotides are TGCAGCGTGGTTGTCAGCGCCACAGATACGCAGTATTTT. This translates into CSVVVSATDTQYF.

This clone was found many times. The chain links TRBV5-1 to TRBJ2-7; no reliable D call. V was shortened by 4 bases and J by 5 bases, with 16 bases between the two germline ends. Per germline, CDR1 SGHRS and CDR2 YFSETQ. The CDR3 contains 14 residues. As DNA, the CDR3 is TGCGCCAGCAGCCCTGAGCACAGAAAACACGAGCAGTACTTC. This sequence encodes CASSPEHRKHEQYF. The whole variable domain, remainder taken from reference TRBV5-1 and TRBJ2-7, is KAGVTQTPRYLIKTRGQQVTLSCSPISGHRSVSWYQQTPGQGLQFLFEYFSETQRNKGNFPGRFSGRQFSNSRSEMNVSTLELGDSALYLCASSPEHRKHEQYFGPGTRLTVT.

V usage is TRBV27 and J usage is TRBJ2-7, with a possible D match to TRBD1 (5 bases). There are 12 residues in the CDR3. Trimming pared 6 bases from V and 6 bases from J, leaving 12 bases between. From germline, CDR1 is MNHEY and CDR2 SMNVEV (reference sequence). The CDR3: CASSNRFGEQYF. The CDR3 DNA sequence: TGTGCCAGCAGCAACAGGTTCGGCGAGCAGTACTTC.

This chain joins TRBV20-1 and TRBJ1-2; D is undetermined. This CDR3 comprises 10 residues. V gave up 4 bases and J gave up 7 bases, with 7 bases separating them. Germline V gene sequence: CDR1 DFQATT, CDR2 SNEGSKA (reference sequence). As DNA, the CDR3 is TGCAGTGCTATGGATGCTGGCTACACCTTC. Protein sequence: CSAMDAGYTF.

This clone was picked up one time. An end of the junction does not agree with germline; a read error may underlie this. The chain carries TRBV6-5 and TRBJ2-2; 9 positions match TRBD2. The V gene's germline CDR1 is MNHEY and CDR2 SVGAGI. CDR3 size: 16 residues. CDR3: CAGSYVLLGLAGELFF. As DNA, the CDR3 is TGTGCCGGCAGTTACGTACTCCTAGGACTAGCGGGGGAGCTGTTTTTT.

This rearrangement joins TRBV6-5 to TRBJ2-7, with 8 bases identical to TRBD1. CDR3 length: 15 amino acids. V gave up 6 bases and J gave up 3 bases; unmatched junction bases: 10. CDR1 is MNHEY and CDR2 is SVGAGI in the germline V gene. The CDR3 is CASSPQFTGGYEQYF. The CDR3 bases are TGTGCCAGCAGCCCCCAGTTCACAGGGGGCTACGAGCAGTACTTC.

The J gene is TRBJ1-6, the V gene TRBV10-2; 8 nucleotides align to TRBD1. This CDR3 spans 19 amino acids. The junction had 12 bases not matched to a gene; V was cut back by 5 bases and J by 0 bases. From germline, CDR1 is WSHSY and CDR2 SAAADI. CDR3 sequence: CASSLGSGGQSSYNSPLHF. The CDR3 DNA reads TGCGCCAGCAGTCTGGGGTCAGGGGGCCAAAGCTCCTATAATTCACCCCTCCACTTT.

This sequence joins TRBV5-4 and TRBJ2-6; possible D gene TRBD2, 5 bases. V lost 4 bases, J lost 1 base, and 9 bases lay in between. From germline, CDR1 is SGHNT and CDR2 YYREEE (reference sequence). The CDR3 runs 15 residues. CDR3 sequence: CASSTDLSGANVLTF. In nucleotides, the CDR3 is TGTGCCAGCAGCACGGACTTGTCTGGGGCCAACGTCCTGACTTTC.

The rearrangement links TRBV6-1 to TRBJ1-4; D is ambiguous. The CDR3 sequence is 14 residues long. CDR1 and CDR2 (germline): MNHNS, SASEGT. Trimming removed 6 bases at V and 2 bases at J, with 10 bases between. CDR3 sequence (DNA): TGTGCCAGCAGACTGACGAGGACTAATGAAAAACTGTTTTTT. As protein: CASRLTRTNEKLFF.

V gene TRBV7-2 combines with J gene TRBJ2-1; 9 bases agree with TRBD1. After removal of 2 bases from V and 2 bases from J, the junction contained 4 bases not matched to a gene. This CDR3 spans 16 amino acids. CDR1 SGHTA and CDR2 FQGNSA come from the germline V gene. The CDR3 region has the DNA TGTGCCAGCAGCTTAAAGACAGGGGGTACCTACAATGAGCAGTTCTTC. The encoded protein is CASSLKTGGTYNEQFF. Drawing the rest from reference TRBV7-2 and TRBJ2-1, the complete variable domain is GAGVSQSPSNKVTEKGKDVELRCDPISGHTALYWYRQSLGQGLEFLIYFQGNSAPDKSGLPSDRFSAERTGGSVSTLTIQRTQQEDSAVYLCASSLKTGGTYNEQFFGPGTRLTVL.

This chain uses TRBV11-2 with TRBJ1-1; TRBD1 agrees at 9 bases. The V and J ends lost 5 bases and 6 bases, in that order; junction bases with no gene match: 13. Germline CDR1 reads SGHAT; CDR2 reads FQNNGV. CDR3 size: 16 residues. The CDR3 nucleotides are TGTGCCAGCAGCCGAACTACGGGACAGGGTGTCCCTGAAGCTTTCTTT. Amino acid sequence: CASSRTTGQGVPEAFF. Complete variable domain (other parts from reference TRBV11-2 and TRBJ1-1): EAGVAQSPRYKIIEKRQSVAFWCNPISGHATLYWYQQILGQGPKLLIQFQNNGVVDDSQLPKDRFSAERLKGVDSTLKIQPAKLEDSAVYLCASSRTTGQGVPEAFFGQGTRLTVV.

This chain uses TRBV28 with TRBJ2-5; TRBD1 aligns across 7 bases. Germline lookup yields CDR1 MDHEN and CDR2 SYDVKM. The CDR3 runs 14 residues. The J segment lost 5 bases and the V segment lost 6 bases, leaving 9 bases of the junction unmatched. The CDR3 nucleotides read TGTGCCAGCAGAGACAGGGCTAATGCGGAGACCCAGTACTTC. As protein: CASRDRANAETQYF.

This clone was counted a single time. This chain joins TRBV29-1 and TRBJ1-4; 8 bases match TRBD1. The junction had 6 bases not matched to a gene; V was cut back by 4 bases and J by 8 bases. The germline V gene has CDR1 SQVTM and CDR2 ANQGSEA. This CDR3 comprises 13 residues. The CDR3 sequence is CSVASQGVEKLFF. CDR3 nucleotide sequence: TGCAGCGTTGCATCACAGGGGGTCGAAAAACTGTTTTTT.

The rearrangement links TRBV10-3 to TRBJ1-4; D uncertain. Trimming pared 6 bases from V and 3 bases from J, leaving 14 bases between. Per the germline V gene, CDR1 is ENHRY and CDR2 is SYGVKD. The CDR3 runs 15 residues. This CDR3 reads CAIRATGSANEKLFF. CDR3 nucleotide sequence: TGTGCCATCAGGGCCACGGGGTCAGCTAATGAAAAACTGTTTTTT.

This chain connects TRBV11-2 to TRBJ2-4, with D perhaps assigned TRBD1 or TRBD2 (5 bases each). Germline CDR1 reads SGHAT; CDR2 reads FQNNGV. This CDR3 is built from 17 residues. The V end lost 6 bases, the J end lost 2 bases, and 20 bases lay between the germline ends. CDR3 coding DNA: TGTGCCAGCAGATCCCCGGGACGTAATAATTCCAAAAACATTCAGTACTTC. Translated, it gives CASRSPGRNNSKNIQYF.

The chain has TRBV4-1 and TRBJ2-1; 11 positions agree with TRBD2. Trimming took 1 base from V and 4 from J; bases not matched to a gene: 0. Germline loops: CDR1 MGHRA, CDR2 YSYEKL. This CDR3 is built from 15 residues. The CDR3 coding sequence is TGCGCCAGCAGCCAAGGACTAGCGGGATACAATGAGCAGTTCTTC. Its translation: CASSQGLAGYNEQFF.

This chain connects TRBV4-1 to TRBJ1-4; D not certain. V was trimmed by 1 base and J by 3 bases, leaving 9 bases between them. From germline, CDR1 is MGHRA and CDR2 YSYEKL. This CDR3 comprises 15 residues. The CDR3 reads CASSQGRVPNEKLFF. As DNA, the CDR3 is TGCGCCAGCAGCCAAGGTCGAGTCCCTAATGAAAAACTGTTTTTT.

The rearrangement joins TRBV2 to TRBJ2-7; 13 bases agree with TRBD2. This CDR3 comprises 21 residues. The V gene end was trimmed by 2 bases and the J gene end by 0 bases; junction bases not matched to a gene: 16. Germline V CDR1 and CDR2: SNHLY, FYNNEI. CDR3 bases: TGTGCCAGCAGTGAATTAAACCTCGGACTAGCGGGAGTTGCGGGCTCCTACGAGCAGTACTTC. Amino acid sequence: CASSELNLGLAGVAGSYEQYF.

J is TRBJ1-2 and V is TRBV28; D not resolved. The germline V and J ends were trimmed by 2 bases and 8 bases, with 12 bases remaining between them. The V gene's germline CDR1 is MDHEN and CDR2 SYDVKM. This CDR3 comprises 13 residues. CDR3 bases: TGTGCCAGCAGTTTAACGAGGTCGGGAGGCTACACCTTC. It specifies CASSLTRSGGYTF.